The next 20 T cell receptor beta chains were all read from a single sample in a study of OX40 agonist ivuxolimab in advanced cancers. Profiled with immunoSEQ multiplex PCR; TCRdb holds only in-frame clones, not every one. The repertoire has tens of thousands of clones, 90% to 95% of them found once; the top ten carry 10% to 15%. Material: CD4+ or CD8+ T cells sorted from blood, obtained in a trial of the OX40 agonist ivuxolimab. The receptors come from an adult with an advanced solid tumor such as melanoma, head and neck, liver or kidney cancer.

The chain combines TRBV5-6 with TRBJ1-6; TRBD1 aligns across 11 bases. V lost 0 bases, J lost 9 bases, and 2 bases stayed unmatched. This CDR3 has 15 residues. Germline V gives CDR1 SGHDT, CDR2 YYEEEE. CDR3 loop: CASSLGTGGFSPLHF. Written as DNA, the CDR3 is TGTGCCAGCAGCTTGGGGACAGGGGGCTTTTCACCCCTCCACTTT.

The chain carries TRBV7-9 and TRBJ2-1; D unresolved. Germline V CDR1 and CDR2: SEHNR, FQNEAQ (reference sequence). Trimming stripped 0 bases from V and 6 bases from J, with 6 bases between. The CDR3 totals 13 residues. Here the CDR3 DNA reads TGTGCCAGCAGCTTAGCAGCTAGCAATGAGCAGTTCTTC. It specifies CASSLAASNEQFF.

The genes are TRBV29-1 and TRBJ2-2, with no clear D. CDR1 is SQVTM, CDR2 ANQGSEA, per germline. The V gene lost 6 bases and the J gene lost 8 bases, with 10 bases spanning the gap. The CDR3 loop spans 11 amino acids. CDR3 coding DNA: TGCAGCGTGCCCCTCTTAGGGGAGCTGTTTTTT. It specifies CSVPLLGELFF.

The gene calls are TRBV11-2 and TRBJ2-2; D call uncertain. Germline V gene lookup returns CDR1 SGHAT and CDR2 FQNNGV. V lost 5 bases, J lost 5 bases, and 12 bases lay in between. This CDR3 comprises 14 residues. CDR3 residues: CASSPRVATGELFF. The DNA for the CDR3 is TGTGCCAGCAGCCCACGGGTTGCAACCGGGGAGCTGTTTTTT.

The V gene is TRBV19, the J gene TRBJ2-5, with TRBD2 identical over 15 bases. With V trimmed by 5 bases and J by 4 bases, 8 bases remained unmatched. The CDR3 sequence is 17 residues long. Per the germline V gene, CDR1 is LNHDA and CDR2 is SQIVND (reference sequence). The CDR3 DNA reads as TGTGCCAGTAGTCCCTCTAGGGGACTAGCGGGGGGAGAGACCCAGTACTTC. Protein: CASSPSRGLAGGETQYF. Looking up the rest from reference TRBV19 and TRBJ2-5 gives the full variable domain: DGGITQSPKYLFRKEGQNVTLSCEQNLNHDAMYWYRQDPGQGLRLIYYSQIVNDFQKGDIAEGYSVSREKKESFPLTVTSAQKNPTAFYLCASSPSRGLAGGETQYFGPGTRLLVL.

The chain links TRBV29-1 to TRBJ2-5; TRBD1 agrees at 7 bases. The germline V gene encodes CDR1 SQVTM and CDR2 ANQGSEA. V lost 1 base and J lost 5; bases outside the gene matches: 4. This CDR3 region has 13 residues. The CDR3 DNA follows: TGCAGCGTTGAAGTAGGGGGCGGCGAGACCCAGTACTTC. Translated, it gives CSVEVGGGETQYF.

The rearrangement links TRBV5-1 to TRBJ2-7; TRBD1 matches at 11 bases. Germline V gives CDR1 SGHRS, CDR2 YFSETQ. This CDR3 has 13 amino acids. The V and J ends lost 3 bases and 4 bases, in that order; junction bases with no gene match: 0. CDR3: CASSWDRGYEQYF. CDR3 bases: TGCGCCAGCAGCTGGGACAGGGGGTACGAGCAGTACTTC.

The J gene is TRBJ2-5, the V gene TRBV28, with no clear D. Trimming took off 6 bases at V and 1 base at J, with 9 bases between the two ends. Germline CDR1 and CDR2: MDHEN and SYDVKM. The CDR3 has 13 amino acids. The CDR3, as DNA: TGTGCCAGCAGATACGACGGCCAAGAGACCCAGTACTTC. The encoded protein is CASRYDGQETQYF.

This clone was seen just once. V usage is TRBV27 and J usage is TRBJ1-5; the D gene is possibly TRBD1 (5 bases). Germline CDR1 is MNHEY and CDR2 is SMNVEV (reference sequence). The CDR3 sequence is 15 residues long. Trimming took off 4 bases at V and 1 base at J, with 11 bases between the two ends. The CDR3 DNA follows: TGTGCCAGCAGTTCCGCAGGGTCAAGCAATCAGCCCCAGCATTTT. The encoded protein is CASSSAGSSNQPQHF.

V and J are TRBV19 and TRBJ2-3; no definite D call. Trimming cost V 1 base and J 5 bases, with 10 bases left between them. From germline, CDR1 is LNHDA and CDR2 SQIVND (reference sequence). The CDR3 is made up of 14 amino acids. Here the CDR3 reads CASSIGSYIDTQYF. Here the CDR3 DNA reads TGTGCCAGTAGTATAGGCAGTTATATAGATACGCAGTATTTT.

This clone came up once. V usage is TRBV10-1 and J usage is TRBJ1-5; no definite D call. The germline V and J ends were trimmed by 4 bases and 8 bases, with 15 bases remaining between them. The CDR3 spans 14 residues. The V gene's germline CDR1 is WNHNN and CDR2 SYGVQD (reference sequence). The CDR3 DNA is TGCGCCAGCAGTGCAGGCCCGGGGAAGGAGCCCCAGCATTTT. Residues: CASSAGPGKEPQHF.

Judged by abundance, this clone is medium-sized. The gene calls are TRBV4-1 and TRBJ2-7; tentative D call: TRBD1 (5 bases). This CDR3 contains 17 residues. Germline CDR1 MGHRA, CDR2 YSYEKL. V lost 1 base and J lost 2, with 18 bases in between. This chain's CDR3 is CASSQGQGRAQTYEQYF. As DNA, the CDR3 is TGCGCCAGCAGCCAAGGGCAGGGAAGGGCCCAAACCTACGAGCAGTACTTC.

V gene TRBV11-3 combines with J gene TRBJ2-5, with 7 bases aligning to TRBD1. Germline V gives CDR1 SGHNT, CDR2 YENEEA. This CDR3 is 13 amino acids long. V was clipped by 4 bases and J by 5 bases; unmatched bases: 4. DNA of the CDR3: TGTGCCAGCAGCTCCGGACAGGCGGAGACCCAGTACTTC. It is translated as CASSSGQAETQYF.

CDR3 protein: CASSYRDSSYEQYF. CDR3 nucleotides: TGTGCCAGCAGTTACAGGGACAGCTCCTACGAGCAGTACTTC. The chain carries TRBV6-5 and TRBJ2-7; 7 bases line up with TRBD1. This CDR3 comprises 14 residues. V lost 2 bases, J lost 0 bases, and 1 base stayed unmatched. Germline V gene lookup returns CDR1 MNHEY and CDR2 SVGAGI.

V and J are TRBV19 and TRBJ1-2; perhaps TRBD1 as D (6 bases). The CDR3 is 12 amino acids. CDR1 is LNHDA, CDR2 SQIVND, per germline (reference sequence). The V end lost 5 bases, the J end lost 8 bases, and 12 bases lay between the germline ends. The CDR3 loop is CASSLTGYGYTF. The CDR3 DNA reads as TGTGCCAGTAGTCTAACAGGGTACGGCTACACCTTC.

In this sample, this clone turned up once. The chain uses TRBV5-1 and TRBJ1-1; D remains unclear. Germline lookup yields CDR1 SGHRS and CDR2 YFSETQ. The germline V and J ends were trimmed by 0 bases and 0 bases, with 6 bases remaining between them. The CDR3 length is 14 residues. The CDR3 nucleotides read TGCGCCAGCAGCTTGGACGGAATGAACACTGAAGCTTTCTTT. Translated: CASSLDGMNTEAFF.

The chain carries TRBV5-1 and TRBJ2-3; the D is unclear. The germline CDR1 and CDR2 sequences are SGHRS and YFSETQ. Trimming shortened V by 3 bases and J by 0 bases, and 11 bases separated the two germline ends. The CDR3 loop spans 15 amino acids. CDR3 loop: CASSSSGLSTDTQYF. In DNA, the CDR3 is TGCGCCAGCAGCTCCTCCGGGCTCAGCACAGATACGCAGTATTTT.

The chain is built from TRBV9 and TRBJ2-2; D is possibly TRBD1 (6 bases). This CDR3 is built from 15 residues. Germline V gene sequence: CDR1 SGDLS, CDR2 YYNGEE. Deletions cut 0 bases from V and 8 bases from J, with 14 bases between. CDR3 in DNA: TGTGCCAGCAGCGTAGGCCCGGGCAGGGGAGGGGAGCTGTTTTTT. It is translated as CASSVGPGRGGELFF.

V and J are TRBV21-1 and TRBJ2-1; TRBD2, the table's D call, was not compared with the DNA. TRBV21-1 is marked as a pseudogene. The CDR3 has 16 amino acids. CDR3: CASSKGEGLSYNEQFF. The CDR3, as DNA: TGTGCCAGCAGCAAGGGGGAGGGACTCTCCTACAATGAGCAGTTCTTC.

The chain links TRBV5-1 to TRBJ2-1; 11 nucleotides agree with TRBD2. The CDR3 is made up of 16 amino acids. CDR1 is SGHRS and CDR2 is YFSETQ in the germline V gene. Trimming removed 0 bases from V and 3 bases from J; junction bases left unmatched: 2. The CDR3 DNA sequence: TGCGCCAGCAGCTTGGCGACTAGCGGGGTCTACAATGAGCAGTTCTTC. Encoded protein: CASSLATSGVYNEQFF.